These 20 T cell receptor beta chains were all obtained from the same sample, sequenced in a study of shared clonotypes between healthy human individuals. Clones were read by immunoSEQ multiplex PCR, and TCRdb kept only the in-frame ones, dropping some. Altogether under 1 million clones are present, 85% to 95% being singletons, with the ten largest covering around 24%. The naive CD8 subset, CD45RO-negative cells positively selected for CCR7, excluded terminally differentiated effector memory CD45RA+ cells. Sequences were obtained from naive CD8+ T cells sorted from blood. Receptors were obtained from a man aged 25-45 years in good health.

The chain uses TRBV7-9 and TRBJ2-1; tentative D call: TRBD2 (5 bases). Trimming removed 3 bases at V and 7 bases at J, with 13 bases between. The CDR3 is 14 residues long. Germline lookup yields CDR1 SEHNR and CDR2 FQNEAQ (reference sequence). The DNA of the CDR3 is TGTGCCAGCAGCTTTGGATTGAGGAGGAATGAGCAGTTCTTC. Protein product: CASSFGLRRNEQFF.

The chain is built from TRBV9 and TRBJ2-6, with TRBD1 matching 7 bases. This CDR3 is built from 21 residues. Germline lookup yields CDR1 SGDLS and CDR2 YYNGEE. J gave up 0 bases and V 1 base, and 16 bases lay outside the gene matches. The CDR3 sequence: CASSVPVTGSFLSSGANVLTF. The CDR3 DNA reads as TGTGCCAGCAGCGTACCCGTGACAGGGAGTTTTCTTTCCTCTGGGGCCAACGTCCTGACTTTC.

V usage is TRBV4-1 and J usage is TRBJ2-1; 7 bases map to TRBD2. CDR1 and CDR2 from the germline V gene are MGHRA and YSYEKL. This CDR3 has 15 amino acids. Trimming cost V 0 bases and J 9 bases; bases outside gene matches: 8. This CDR3 is CASSQEGAGAGEQFF. The CDR3 nucleotides read TGCGCCAGCAGCCAAGAAGGGGCGGGAGCGGGTGAGCAGTTCTTC.

In its sample, this clone was seen once. The chain uses TRBV27 and TRBJ2-2; D perhaps matches TRBD2 (5 bases). The CDR3 extends over 15 amino acids. V was pared by 8 bases and J by 3 bases, with 16 bases between. CDR1 is MNHEY, CDR2 SMNVEV, per germline (reference sequence). In DNA, the CDR3 is TGTGCCAGCTCGAATTTCCGGGGATACACCGGGGAGCTGTTTTTT. Encoded protein: CASSNFRGYTGELFF.

The chain combines TRBV28 with TRBJ2-4, with D uncertain. V lost 3 bases and J 3 bases, leaving 9 bases between the germline ends. This CDR3 is built from 14 residues. Germline V gives CDR1 MDHEN, CDR2 SYDVKM. CDR3 loop: CASSFLDFKNIQYF. Written as DNA, the CDR3 is TGTGCCAGCAGTTTTTTGGATTTCAAAAACATTCAGTACTTC.

CDR3 sequence reads: CASSLVPLGREHAYNEQFF. CDR3 coding DNA: TGTGCCAGCAGCTTAGTACCCCTAGGGCGGGAGCACGCCTACAATGAGCAGTTCTTC. The chain links TRBV7-6 to TRBJ2-1; TRBD2 matches at 7 bases. From germline, CDR1 is SGHVS and CDR2 FNYEAQ. V was pared by 1 base and J by 2 bases, with 14 bases of the junction left unmatched. The CDR3 is 19 amino acids.

The genes are TRBV29-1 and TRBJ1-1; tentatively, D is TRBD1 (5 bases). CDR1 and CDR2 (germline): SQVTM, ANQGSEA. This CDR3 comprises 11 residues. V dropped 4 bases and J dropped 6 bases, with 9 bases sitting between them. The CDR3 DNA reads as TGCAGCGTTGGGGGGGTTTCTGAAGCTTTCTTT. It is translated as CSVGGVSEAFF.

This chain uses TRBV11-2 with TRBJ2-4; 10 nucleotides line up with TRBD1. J gave up 9 bases and V 5 bases, and 7 bases lay outside the gene matches. The CDR3 runs to 14 residues. The germline V gene encodes CDR1 SGHAT and CDR2 FQNNGV. The CDR3 loop is CASSLLDRGSIQYF. CDR3 nucleotide sequence: TGTGCCAGCAGCCTGCTGGACAGGGGGAGCATTCAGTACTTC.

The chain is built from TRBV2 and TRBJ2-3; TRBD1 matches 8 bases. Per the germline V gene, CDR1 is SNHLY and CDR2 is FYNNEI. CDR3 length equals 15 residues. J was trimmed by 5 bases and V by 6 bases; bases with no gene match: 10. The CDR3 DNA follows: TGTGCCAGCAGCCCAGGACAGGGTAATCTAGATACGCAGTATTTT. This translates into CASSPGQGNLDTQYF.

The chain has TRBV29-1 and TRBJ1-1; possible D gene TRBD1, 5 bases. Germline loops: CDR1 SQVTM, CDR2 ANQGSEA. The CDR3 is 12 residues long. The V end was cut by 0 bases, the J end by 11 bases, with 13 bases between. The CDR3 protein is CSVEDGWGSAFF. For the CDR3, the DNA is TGCAGCGTTGAAGATGGGTGGGGGTCGGCTTTCTTT.

This clone was picked up one time. V is TRBV5-1 and J is TRBJ2-3, with D possibly being TRBD1 (5 bases). This CDR3 is 14 amino acids long. Germline V gene lookup returns CDR1 SGHRS and CDR2 YFSETQ. Trimming pared 0 bases from V and 0 bases from J, leaving 5 bases between. The CDR3 region has the DNA TGCGCCAGCAGCTTGGGACAGAGCACAGATACGCAGTATTTT. Translated, it gives CASSLGQSTDTQYF.

The gene calls are TRBV4-1 and TRBJ2-2; 7 nucleotides line up with TRBD2. V shed 4 bases, J shed 4 bases, and the junction held 9 bases outside the gene matches. Germline V gene sequence: CDR1 MGHRA, CDR2 YSYEKL. This CDR3 has 16 residues. CDR3 in amino acids: CASSPLGAGTTGELFF. For the CDR3, the DNA is TGCGCCAGCAGCCCATTAGGAGCGGGGACCACCGGGGAGCTGTTTTTT.

CDR3 nucleotides: TGTGCCAGCAGCTTGGACCCCAGGGGGAGCACCGGGGAGCTGTTTTTT. Translation gives CASSLDPRGSTGELFF. The chain carries TRBV5-6 and TRBJ2-2; 7 positions match TRBD1. CDR3 length: 16 residues. Germline loops: CDR1 SGHDT, CDR2 YYEEEE. Losses at the gene ends were 0 bases for V and 4 bases for J; bases not matched to a gene: 6.

The chain is built from TRBV29-1 and TRBJ2-1; a weak D match, TRBD1 (6 bases). Germline V gene lookup returns CDR1 SQVTM and CDR2 ANQGSEA. Deletions cut 4 bases from V and 0 bases from J, with 13 bases between. The CDR3 has 15 amino acids. The CDR3: CSVAGADSSYNEQFF. The DNA of the CDR3 is TGCAGCGTTGCTGGGGCGGACAGCTCCTACAATGAGCAGTTCTTC.

The chain's CDR3 is CASSPTVYEQYF. CDR3 in DNA: TGTGCCAGCAGCCCAACAGTCTACGAGCAGTACTTC. The J gene is TRBJ2-7, the V gene TRBV11-2; no clear D gene. This CDR3 spans 12 amino acids. The V end was cut by 5 bases, the J end by 3 bases, with 8 bases between. Germline CDR1 is SGHAT and CDR2 is FQNNGV.

This chain uses TRBV11-3 with TRBJ2-3; 7 nucleotides align to TRBD2. Losses at the gene ends were 6 bases for V and 3 bases for J; bases not matched to a gene: 3. This CDR3 spans 13 amino acids. The germline V gene has CDR1 SGHNT and CDR2 YENEEA. The CDR3 DNA is TGTGCCAGCAGGGAGCGGGATACAGATACGCAGTATTTT. It codes for CASRERDTDTQYF.

The chain combines TRBV7-8 with TRBJ2-1; D tentatively fits TRBD1 or TRBD2 (5 bases each). This CDR3 contains 18 residues. With 6 bases removed from V and 0 bases from J, the gap between germline ends came to 21 bases. Germline CDR1 SGHVS, CDR2 FQNEAQ. CDR3 sequence: CASSRKIPGPSSYNEQFF. CDR3 nucleotides: TGTGCCAGCAGTCGAAAAATTCCGGGGCCAAGCTCCTACAATGAGCAGTTCTTC.

The chain combines TRBV27 with TRBJ2-1, with 8 bases lining up with TRBD1. CDR1 is MNHEY, CDR2 SMNVEV, per germline (reference sequence). This CDR3 is built from 13 residues. The V gene end was trimmed by 4 bases and the J gene end by 5 bases; junction bases not matched to a gene: 1. CDR3 in amino acids: CASSWTGNNEQFF. The CDR3 nucleotides read TGTGCCAGCAGTTGGACAGGGAACAATGAGCAGTTCTTC.

The chain is built from TRBV10-3 and TRBJ2-3; D may be TRBD2 (6 bases). V was pared by 10 bases and J by 3 bases, with 11 bases between. Germline CDR1 and CDR2: ENHRY and SYGVKD. This CDR3 has 12 amino acids. The CDR3 DNA reads TGTGCCACCGGGGGATCAACAGATACGCAGTATTTT. Translated: CATGGSTDTQYF.

This sequence joins TRBV4-1 and TRBJ2-7, with D hard to call. The V gene lost 3 bases and the J gene lost 5 bases, with 11 bases spanning the gap. The CDR3 loop spans 13 amino acids. In germline, CDR1 is MGHRA, CDR2 YSYEKL. The CDR3 spells CASSQVTWNEQYF. As DNA, the CDR3 is TGCGCCAGCAGCCAGGTGACCTGGAACGAGCAGTACTTC.